This T cell receptor (beta chain) was captured by sequencing in a study of cytomegalovirus exposure and HLA in healthy donors. This PCR relied on a set of 60 Vbeta primers and 13 Jbeta primers. Clones were read by immunoSEQ multiplex PCR, and TCRdb kept only the in-frame ones, dropping some. Of more than 95,000 clones listed, 80% are singletons. Study conclusions and caveats: Three chains linked to CMV were shown in vitro to be specific for CMV antigens.

Germline V CDR1 and CDR2: MNHEY, SVGAGI. There are 14 residues in the CDR3. V lost 7 bases, J lost 4 bases, and 10 bases stayed unmatched. In regard to this clone: Its antigen is unknown.

The sample taken for sequencing was PBMCs. The receptor was derived from a man aged 25 to 40 in good health and CMV-seropositive. The chain uses TRBV6-5 and TRBJ2-7; 7 nucleotides match TRBD1. CDR3 sequence: CASTPTRDRYEQYF. DNA of the CDR3: TGTGCCAGCACTCCCACGAGGGACAGATACGAGCAGTACTTC.